These 25 T cell receptor beta chains were sequenced from one sample in a study of T cells expressing NK-cell markers. TCRdb re-called the 5' RACE reads and gives one entry per CDR3 protein, without DNA. The sample holds about 370,000 distinct CDR3 sequences. The sample was blood T cells: a sorted CD56 or NKG2C T cell subset, CD4+ or CD8+ T cells, or bulk PBMC T cells (not recorded which). These receptor sequences come from a woman aged 50 to 65 in good health.

The V and J genes are TRBV9 and TRBJ1-5; the D call from TCRdb, TRBD1, cannot be confirmed without DNA. Germline values: CDR1 SGDLS, CDR2 YYNGEE. The CDR3 sequence is 13 residues long. The CDR3: CASSPGESQPQHF.

The chain joins TRBV7-2 to TRBJ2-3; the TRBD2 assignment by TCRdb is unverifiable without DNA. Germline loops: CDR1 SGHTA, CDR2 FQGNSA. The CDR3 length is 14 residues. The CDR3 loop reads CASSNKGLLDTQYF.

The chain has TRBV7-2 and TRBJ2-2; without DNA, the TCRdb call of TRBD1 cannot be checked. CDR3 length: 11 amino acids. Germline CDR1 is SGHTA and CDR2 is FQGNSA. The CDR3 here is CASSSSGQLFF.

The genes are TRBV7-9 and TRBJ2-5. The CDR3 is made up of 15 amino acids. Germline CDR1 is SEHNR and CDR2 is FQNEAQ (reference sequence). The CDR3 spells CASSLRSPIQETQYF.

The V gene is TRBV20-1, the J gene TRBJ2-5; there is no DNA to check the TCRdb D call of TRBD2. The CDR3 spans 14 residues. CDR1 is DFQATT and CDR2 is SNEGSKA in the germline V gene (reference sequence). The CDR3 reads CSAIRLADQETQYF.

The chain combines TRBV5-1 with TRBJ2-1; the TCRdb D gene call, TRBD2, has no DNA to confirm it. The length of the CDR3 is 16 residues. Germline lookup yields CDR1 SGHRS and CDR2 YFSETQ. The CDR3 sequence is CASSVSGGGPVYEQFF.

The chain combines TRBV27 with TRBJ2-7; as DNA is missing, the TRBD1 call by TCRdb cannot be tested. Per the germline V gene, CDR1 is MNHEY and CDR2 is SMNVEV (reference sequence). The CDR3 is 14 residues long. CDR3 loop: CASSLSGRGYEQYF.

The chain joins TRBV5-1 to TRBJ2-1; TCRdb proposes TRBD2, but this gene call is untestable without DNA. Germline CDR1 reads SGHRS; CDR2 reads YFSETQ. The CDR3 covers 14 residues. The CDR3 is CASSSGLDFDEQFF.

The V and J genes are TRBV2 and TRBJ2-4. The germline V gene encodes CDR1 SNHLY and CDR2 FYNNEI. This CDR3 has 17 amino acids. The CDR3: CASSERSKAVAKNIQYF.

J is TRBJ2-2 and V is TRBV7-9; with no DNA, the TCRdb D assignment of TRBD2 cannot be verified. CDR3 length equals 17 residues. In germline, CDR1 is SEHNR, CDR2 FQNEAQ (reference sequence). The CDR3 region is CASSLAATSGITGELFF.

V usage is TRBV3-1 and J usage is TRBJ2-4; no DNA is available, so the TRBD1 call from TCRdb remains unchecked. Looked up from germline, CDR1 is LGHDT and CDR2 is YNNKEL (reference sequence). The CDR3 covers 18 residues. CDR3 loop: CASSQDRGKEPWPGIQYF.

The chain recombines TRBV5-1 with TRBJ1-2; no DNA is available, so the TRBD1 call from TCRdb remains unchecked. The V gene's germline CDR1 is SGHRS and CDR2 YFSETQ. CDR3 length: 13 residues. CDR3 residues: CASSPGQLYGYTF.

The chain links TRBV5-1 to TRBJ1-1; no DNA is available, so the TRBD1 call from TCRdb remains unchecked. Germline CDR1 is SGHRS and CDR2 is YFSETQ. The CDR3 has 15 residues. The CDR3 loop is CASRSQGALNTEAFF. Based on the CDR3 plus reference TRBV5-1 and TRBJ1-1, the full variable domain is KAGVTQTPRYLIKTRGQQVTLSCSPISGHRSVSWYQQTPGQGLQFLFEYFSETQRNKGNFPGRFSGRQFSNSRSEMNVSTLELGDSALYLCASRSQGALNTEAFFGQGTRLTVV.

The CDR3 sequence: CASSPPAGGVGELFF. The V call is TRBV7-9, the J call TRBJ2-2; TCRdb lists TRBD2, though no DNA is available to test this call. Germline CDR1 reads SEHNR; CDR2 reads FQNEAQ (reference sequence). This CDR3 has 15 amino acids.

V and J are TRBV4-2 and TRBJ2-7; TCRdb names TRBD2, which stays unverified in the absence of DNA. CDR1 and CDR2 from the germline V gene are LGHNA and YNFKEQ. This CDR3 has 16 residues. Here the CDR3 reads CASSQDVKGPTYEQYF.

The chain carries TRBV7-9 and TRBJ1-1; no DNA is available, so the TRBD1 call from TCRdb remains unchecked. Germline CDR1 SEHNR, CDR2 FQNEAQ (reference sequence). The CDR3 spans 14 residues. This CDR3 is CASSLQTGGGEAFF.

V is TRBV4-1 and J is TRBJ1-1; the D call from TCRdb, TRBD1, cannot be confirmed without DNA. The CDR3 sequence is 13 residues long. Germline V lookup: CDR1 MGHRA, CDR2 YSYEKL. CDR3 residues: CASRPPGGTEAFF.

The chain joins TRBV5-1 to TRBJ1-1; checking the TCRdb D call of TRBD1 is not possible without DNA. Per germline, CDR1 SGHRS and CDR2 YFSETQ. The CDR3 has 14 residues. The CDR3 loop reads CASRTAGMNTEAFF.

The chain uses TRBV20-1 and TRBJ2-5; there is no DNA to check the TCRdb D call of TRBD2. The germline CDR1 and CDR2 sequences are DFQATT and SNEGSKA (reference sequence). There are 13 residues in the CDR3. The CDR3 here is CSVKGGGNTAQYF.

The chain recombines TRBV6-5 with TRBJ2-6; the TRBD2 assignment by TCRdb is unverifiable without DNA. There are 19 residues in the CDR3. CDR1 and CDR2 (germline): MNHEY, SVGAGI. This CDR3 reads CASRPVQRGRAAGANVLTF.

The V and J genes are TRBV24-1 and TRBJ2-5; TCRdb selects TRBD2, and the lack of DNA leaves this call unchecked. CDR1 and CDR2 (germline): KGHDR, SFDVKD. The CDR3 runs to 15 residues. CDR3: CATSDGSSGWETQYF.

The chain combines TRBV3-1 with TRBJ2-1; TCRdb gives TRBD2 as the D gene, but with no DNA this cannot be confirmed. Germline V lookup: CDR1 LGHDT, CDR2 YNNKEL (reference sequence). The CDR3 has 16 residues. The chain's CDR3 is CASSQGLPGLPNEQFF.

This chain uses TRBV7-2 with TRBJ1-4. CDR1 SGHTA and CDR2 FQGNSA come from the germline V gene. The CDR3 consists of 14 residues. The CDR3 loop reads CASSLEGDSEKLFF.

The V call is TRBV7-9, the J call TRBJ2-3; without DNA, the TCRdb call of TRBD2 cannot be checked. The germline gives CDR1 SEHNR, CDR2 FQNEAQ (reference sequence). This CDR3 region has 13 residues. Here the CDR3 reads CASKEGSTDTQYF.

The V and J genes are TRBV7-8 and TRBJ1-6; lacking DNA, the TRBD1 call made by TCRdb goes unchecked. The CDR3 has 15 residues. The germline CDR1 and CDR2 sequences are SGHVS and FQNEAQ. The CDR3 reads CASSPGQGSISPLHF.